The clone carrying this TCR beta chain was counted only a few times. This record belongs to a study of T-cell reconstitution after alpha-beta-depleted transplantation in children. Germline-derived CDR1 and CDR2 are DFQATT and SNEGSKA (reference sequence). Trimming cost V 1 base and J 3 bases, with 6 bases left between them. The CDR3 contains 12 residues. Unique molecular identifiers were incorporated during preparation of the TCRbeta library. TCRdb itself ran the PCR reads through MiXCR, one entry per CDR3 protein. The repertoire holds some 340,000 distinct CDR3 sequences, with 10% as singletons. The chain joins TRBV20-1 to TRBJ2-5, with D unclear. The source material was PBMCs from the stem cell graft donor, sampled from the stem cell graft. The TCR was taken from a human donor who donated a stem cell graft to a child with acute lymphoblastic leukemia. The CDR3 loop reads CSARGKEETQYF. CDR3 nucleotide sequence: TGCAGTGCTAGAGGGAAGGAAGAGACCCAGTACTTC.